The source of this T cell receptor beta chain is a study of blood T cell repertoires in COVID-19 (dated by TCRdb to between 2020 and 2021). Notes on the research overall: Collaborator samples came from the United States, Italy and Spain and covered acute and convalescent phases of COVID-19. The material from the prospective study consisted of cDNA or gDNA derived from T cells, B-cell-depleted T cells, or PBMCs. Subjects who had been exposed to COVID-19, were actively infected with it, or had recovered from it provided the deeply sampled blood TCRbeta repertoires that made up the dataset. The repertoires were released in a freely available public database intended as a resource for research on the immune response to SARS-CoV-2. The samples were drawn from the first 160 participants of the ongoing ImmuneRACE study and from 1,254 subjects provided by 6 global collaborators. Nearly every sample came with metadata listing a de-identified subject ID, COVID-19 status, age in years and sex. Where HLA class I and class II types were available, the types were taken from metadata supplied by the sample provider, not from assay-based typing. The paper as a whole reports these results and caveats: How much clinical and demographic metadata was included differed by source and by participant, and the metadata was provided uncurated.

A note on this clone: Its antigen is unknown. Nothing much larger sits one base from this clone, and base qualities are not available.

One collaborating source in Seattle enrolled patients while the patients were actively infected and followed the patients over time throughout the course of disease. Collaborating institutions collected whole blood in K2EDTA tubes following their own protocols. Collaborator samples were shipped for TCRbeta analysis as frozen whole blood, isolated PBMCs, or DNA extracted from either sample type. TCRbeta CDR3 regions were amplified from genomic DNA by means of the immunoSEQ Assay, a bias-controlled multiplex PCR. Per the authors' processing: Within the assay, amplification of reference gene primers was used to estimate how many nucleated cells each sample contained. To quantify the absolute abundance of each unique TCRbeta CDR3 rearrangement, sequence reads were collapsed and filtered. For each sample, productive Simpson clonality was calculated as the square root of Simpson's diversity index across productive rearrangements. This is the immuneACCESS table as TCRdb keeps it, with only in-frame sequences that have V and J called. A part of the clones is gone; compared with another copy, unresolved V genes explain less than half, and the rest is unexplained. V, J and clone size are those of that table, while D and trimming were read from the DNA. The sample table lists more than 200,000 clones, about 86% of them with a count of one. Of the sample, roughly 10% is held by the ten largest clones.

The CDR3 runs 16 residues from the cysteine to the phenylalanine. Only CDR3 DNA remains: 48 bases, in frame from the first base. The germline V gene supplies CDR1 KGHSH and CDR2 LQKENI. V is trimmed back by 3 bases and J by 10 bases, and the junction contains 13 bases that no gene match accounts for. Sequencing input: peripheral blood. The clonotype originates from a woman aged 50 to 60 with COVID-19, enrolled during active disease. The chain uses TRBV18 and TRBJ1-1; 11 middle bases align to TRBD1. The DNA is TGTGCCAGCTCACCGAGGAGGGGACAGGGGGAATCGGGAGCTTTCTTT. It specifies CASSPRRGQGESGAFF. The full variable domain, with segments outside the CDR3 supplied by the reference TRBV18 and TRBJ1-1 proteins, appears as NAGVMQNPRHLVRRRGQEARLRCSPMKGHSHVYWYRQLPEEGLKFMVYLQKENIIDESGMPKERFSAEFPKEGPSILRIQQVVRGDSAAYFCASSPRRGQGESGAFFGQGTRLTVV.